These 12 T cell receptor beta chains were sequenced from one sample in a study of control samples from healthy donors and cancer patients. The assay was immunoSEQ multiplex PCR, and TCRdb's table has in-frame clones only and misses some. Here the sample spans 65,000 to 90,000 clones, 85% to 95% being singletons. Sequences were obtained from blood. The receptors originated from a woman aged 25 to 39 in good health.

The CDR3 sequence: CASSLGDESSYEQYV. The CDR3 nucleotides read TGCGCCAGCAGCCTAGGGGACGAGAGCTCCTACGAGCAGTACGTC. The chain couples TRBV5-1 to TRBJ2-7; D might be TRBD1 or TRBD2, each matching 5 bases. Germline V CDR1 and CDR2: SGHRS, YFSETQ. The CDR3 totals 15 residues. V lost 4 bases and J 0 bases, leaving 14 bases between the germline ends.

This chain links TRBV2 with TRBJ1-2; D might be TRBD1 (5 bases). Germline V CDR1 and CDR2: SNHLY, FYNNEI. Trimming removed 8 bases at V and 6 bases at J, with 22 bases between. The CDR3 runs 15 residues. The CDR3 bases are TGTGCCAGCGGGGACCTGACAGAGAGGCAAGATGGCTACACCTTC. It translates to CASGDLTERQDGYTF.

V and J are TRBV5-4 and TRBJ1-1, with TRBD1 identical over 7 bases. V was pared by 4 bases and J by 1 base, with 10 bases of the junction left unmatched. Germline V lookup: CDR1 SGHNT, CDR2 YYREEE (reference sequence). This CDR3 contains 16 residues. The CDR3 reads CASSNPQGPGNTEAFF. The CDR3 DNA reads as TGTGCCAGCAGCAACCCACAGGGGCCGGGGAACACTGAAGCTTTCTTT.

This clone was seen only once. The genes are TRBV3-1 (or the pseudogene TRBV3-2) and TRBJ2-7; D is unclear. Germline assignment: CDR1 LGHDT and CDR2 YNNKEL (reference sequence). The CDR3 sequence is 14 residues long. V was shortened by 4 bases and J by 6 bases, with 16 bases between the two germline ends. The CDR3 DNA reads TGTGCCAGCAGCCCCAACGACGGGTACAGCGAGCAGTACGTC. Protein product: CASSPNDGYSEQYV.

The chain combines TRBV6-2 or TRBV6-3 with TRBJ1-2; TRBD1 matches 8 bases. CDR1 and CDR2 (germline): MNHEY, SVGEGT. This CDR3 is 13 amino acids long. V was pared by 6 bases and J by 7 bases, with 7 bases of the junction left unmatched. The CDR3 loop is CASSPDRVVGYTF. The CDR3, as DNA: TGTGCCAGCAGCCCGGACAGGGTGGTTGGCTACACCTTC.

This chain uses TRBV6-2 or TRBV6-3 with TRBJ1-5; possible D gene TRBD1, 6 bases. The CDR3 length is 15 residues. Trimming shortened V by 4 bases and J by 3 bases, and 13 bases separated the two germline ends. Germline CDR1 is MNHEY and CDR2 is SVGEGT. Here the CDR3 reads CASSLDSGDNQPQHF. The CDR3, as DNA: TGTGCCAGCAGTTTGGATTCAGGGGACAATCAGCCCCAGCATTTT.

This sequence joins TRBV5-6 and TRBJ2-7; D is undetermined. CDR1 is SGHDT and CDR2 is YYEEEE in the germline V gene. The germline V and J ends were trimmed by 0 bases and 6 bases, with 13 bases remaining between them. The CDR3 has 14 residues. The CDR3 protein is CASSLEYRASEQYV. The CDR3 region has the DNA TGTGCCAGCAGCTTGGAATACCGGGCCTCCGAGCAGTACGTC.

The chain is built from TRBV5-1 and TRBJ1-6; perhaps TRBD1 as D (5 bases). The CDR3 covers 15 residues. Germline V gene lookup returns CDR1 SGHRS and CDR2 YFSETQ. The ends were cut back, 0 bases at V and 10 bases at J, with 14 bases in the middle. CDR3 sequence (DNA): TGCGCCAGCAGCTTGGAGTTAAGGGGTTTGTCACCCCTCCACTTT. It encodes CASSLELRGLSPLHF.

The V gene is TRBV13, the J gene TRBJ1-3, with no clear D. Germline-derived CDR1 and CDR2 are PRHDT and FYEKMQ (reference sequence). The CDR3 contains 12 residues. The V and J ends lost 10 bases and 4 bases respectively, with 11 bases between them. As DNA, the CDR3 is TGTGCCACCAATAGAGTGGGAAACACCATATATTTT. Translation: CATNRVGNTIYF.

This sequence joins TRBV6-5 and TRBJ1-3; D might be TRBD1 (6 bases). V was pared by 8 bases and J by 0 bases, with 11 bases between. The CDR3 has 14 residues. The germline V gene has CDR1 MNHEY and CDR2 SVGAGI. CDR3 nucleotide sequence: TGTGCCAGCTGGGGACACTACTCTGGAAACACCATATATTTT. Translating it yields CASWGHYSGNTIYF.

V is TRBV4-1 and J is TRBJ2-3, with TRBD2 matching 7 bases. From germline, CDR1 is MGHRA and CDR2 YSYEKL. Trimming cost V 1 base and J 1 base; bases outside gene matches: 14. CDR3 length: 19 amino acids. CDR3 sequence: CASSQAFSLRDYRTDTQYF. In DNA form, the CDR3 reads TGCGCCAGCAGCCAAGCGTTTTCGCTACGGGACTACCGCACAGATACGCAGTATTTT.

The rearrangement links TRBV4-1 to TRBJ2-3; D remains ambiguous. Per the germline V gene, CDR1 is MGHRA and CDR2 is YSYEKL. The CDR3 consists of 16 residues. V lost 0 bases to trimming and J lost 2 bases, with 12 bases between them. The CDR3 loop reads CASSQDPLSNTDTQYF. CDR3 DNA sequence: TGCGCCAGCAGCCAAGATCCGTTGTCCAACACAGATACGCAGTATTTT.